This T cell receptor (beta chain) was observed in a study of blood T cells in healthy people across ages. Comment on this clonotype: Its matching antigen is unknown.

This CDR3 region has 14 residues. Germline V lookup: CDR1 SQVTM, CDR2 ANQGSEA. The germline V and J ends were trimmed by 6 bases and 2 bases, with 17 bases remaining between them. Sample-barcoded 5' priming and a J-beta primer mix drove a second PCR of roughly 7 to 11 cycles. TCRdb re-analysed the 5' RACE reads in MiXCR, keeping a single row per CDR3 protein. The sample carries some 670,000 distinct CDR3 sequences, around 50% recorded once. Collection of 9 to 10 milliliters of peripheral blood was performed for each donor. Per sample, no less than 5.5 micrograms of total RNA were extracted. General observations from the study: Long-lived donors had more naive CD4+ cells and higher diversity than aged donors.

This sequence was found in a woman aged 80 or older in good health. V and J are TRBV29-1 and TRBJ2-7, with D possibly TRBD2 on 6 matching bases. Sequencing used blood. This chain's CDR3 is CSVRGGTQAYEQYF. DNA for the CDR3: TGCAGCGTGCGTGGCGGGACGCAGGCCTACGAGCAGTACTTC.